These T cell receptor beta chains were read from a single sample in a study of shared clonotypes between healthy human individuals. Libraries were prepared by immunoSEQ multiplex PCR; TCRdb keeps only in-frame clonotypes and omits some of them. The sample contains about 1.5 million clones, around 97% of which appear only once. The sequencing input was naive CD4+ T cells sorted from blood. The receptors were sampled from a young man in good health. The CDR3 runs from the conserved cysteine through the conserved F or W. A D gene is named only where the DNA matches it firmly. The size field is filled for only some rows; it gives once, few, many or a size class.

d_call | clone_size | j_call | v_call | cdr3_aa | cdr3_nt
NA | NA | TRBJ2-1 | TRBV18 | CASSLVEGVGPGRVYNEQFF | TGTGCCAGCTCACTCGTCGAGGGAGTCGGACCCGGCAGGGTCTACAATGAGCAGTTCTTC
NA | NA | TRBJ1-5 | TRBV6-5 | CASLREGQPQHF | TGTGCCAGCCTAAGGGAGGGTCAGCCCCAGCATTTT
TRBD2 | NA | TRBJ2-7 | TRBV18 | CASARGTSGRWGSYEQYF | TGTGCCAGCGCCCGGGGGACTAGCGGGAGGTGGGGATCCTACGAGCAGTACTTC
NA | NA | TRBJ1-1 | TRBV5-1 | CASSLTGPNTEAFF | TGCGCCAGCAGCTTAACAGGCCCGAACACTGAAGCTTTCTTT
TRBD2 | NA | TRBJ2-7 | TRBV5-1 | CASSLELAGVDEQYF | TGCGCCAGCAGCTTGGAACTAGCGGGAGTTGACGAGCAGTACTTC
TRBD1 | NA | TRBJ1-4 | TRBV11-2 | CASSGGTNEKLFF | TGTGCCAGCTCAGGGGGAACTAATGAAAAACTGTTTTTT
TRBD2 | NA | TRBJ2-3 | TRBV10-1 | CASTPGNRAGGESTDTQYF | TGCGCCAGCACGCCGGGCAATCGAGCGGGAGGGGAAAGCACAGATACGCAGTATTTT
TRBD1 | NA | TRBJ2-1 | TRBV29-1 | CSVFPGQGGSEQFF | TGCAGCGTTTTCCCGGGACAGGGGGGCAGTGAGCAGTTCTTC
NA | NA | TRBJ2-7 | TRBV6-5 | CASSYVPKPPYEQYF | TGTGCCAGCAGTTACGTGCCTAAACCCCCCTACGAGCAGTACTTC
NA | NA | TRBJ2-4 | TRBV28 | CASSFGGSGNIQYF | TGTGCCAGCAGTTTTGGGGGTTCGGGTAACATTCAGTACTTC
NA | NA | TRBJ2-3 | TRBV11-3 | CASSLFRTDTQYF | TGTGCCAGCAGCTTATTCCGGACAGATACGCAGTATTTT
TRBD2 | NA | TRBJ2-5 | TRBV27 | CASSLASGIDAGTQYF | TGTGCCAGCAGTTTGGCTAGCGGGATAGACGCAGGGACCCAGTACTTC
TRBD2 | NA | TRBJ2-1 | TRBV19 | CASRALAGYNEQFF | TGTGCCAGTAGAGCTCTAGCGGGGTACAATGAGCAGTTCTTC
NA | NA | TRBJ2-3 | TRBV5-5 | CASSLKGTLMLDTQYF | TGTGCCAGCAGCTTAAAGGGAACCCTCATGTTGGATACGCAGTATTTT
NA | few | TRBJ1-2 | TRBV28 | CASSLEGRGYTF | TGTGCCAGCAGTTTAGAGGGACGTGGCTACACCTTC
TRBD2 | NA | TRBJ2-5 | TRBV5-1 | CASSITWREGRSVETQYF | TGCGCCAGCAGCATAACCTGGCGGGAGGGCCGGTCCGTAGAGACCCAGTACTTC
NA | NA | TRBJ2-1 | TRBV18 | CASSGEGVYNEQFF | TGTGCCAGCTCCGGCGAAGGGGTTTACAATGAGCAGTTCTTC
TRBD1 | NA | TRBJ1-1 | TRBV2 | CASSRDRDTEAFF | TGTGCCAGCAGCCGGGACAGGGACACTGAAGCTTTCTTT
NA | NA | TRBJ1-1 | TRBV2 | CASKKGRGAEAFF | TGTGCCAGCAAGAAGGGGCGGGGGGCTGAAGCTTTCTTT
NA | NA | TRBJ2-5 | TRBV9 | CASSVGPNRETQYF | TGTGCCAGCAGCGTAGGCCCGAATCGGGAGACCCAGTACTTC
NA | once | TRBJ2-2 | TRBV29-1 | CSATASTGELFF | TGCAGCGCCACGGCGTCCACCGGGGAGCTGTTTTTT
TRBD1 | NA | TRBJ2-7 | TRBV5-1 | CASSPLGTGLVEQYF | TGCGCCAGCAGTCCGCTCGGGACAGGGTTGGTCGAGCAGTACTTC
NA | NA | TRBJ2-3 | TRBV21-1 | CASSAGLAGELLDTDTQYF | TGTGCCAGCAGCGCAGGACTAGCGGGAGAGTTGTTGGACACAGATACGCAGTATTTT
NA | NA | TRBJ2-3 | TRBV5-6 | CASSLELQGVDTQYF | TGTGCCAGCAGCTTGGAGCTCCAGGGAGTAGATACGCAGTATTTT
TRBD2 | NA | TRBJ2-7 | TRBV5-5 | CASSWGRLAGASYEQYF | TGTGCCAGCAGCTGGGGGCGGCTAGCGGGAGCTAGTTACGAGCAGTACTTC
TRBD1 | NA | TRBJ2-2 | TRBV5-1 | CASSWDRVNTGELFF | TGCGCCAGCAGCTGGGACAGGGTAAACACCGGGGAGCTGTTTTTT
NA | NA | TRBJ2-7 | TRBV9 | CASSVAGTSVYEQYF | TGTGCCAGCAGCGTCGCCGGGACTTCTGTCTACGAGCAGTACTTC
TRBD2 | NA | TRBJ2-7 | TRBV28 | CASSQPGTSYEQYF | TGTGCCAGCAGTCAACCCGGGACTAGCTACGAGCAGTACTTC
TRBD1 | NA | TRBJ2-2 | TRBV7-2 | CASSFTGANTGELFF | TGTGCCAGCAGCTTCACAGGGGCGAACACCGGGGAGCTGTTTTTT
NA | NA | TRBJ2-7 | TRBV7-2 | CASNSAATYEQYF | TGTGCCAGCAACTCGGCGGCAACTTACGAGCAGTACTTC
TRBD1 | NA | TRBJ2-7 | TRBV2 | CASSQNRGASYEQYF | TGTGCCAGCAGCCAAAACAGGGGAGCGTCCTACGAGCAGTACTTC
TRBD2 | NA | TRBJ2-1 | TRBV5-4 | CASSLPSGSHNEQFF | TGTGCCAGCAGCTTGCCTAGCGGGAGCCACAATGAGCAGTTCTTC
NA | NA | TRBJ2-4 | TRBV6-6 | CASSPPEVLAKNIQYF | TGTGCCAGCAGTCCGCCCGAAGTACTAGCCAAAAACATTCAGTACTTC
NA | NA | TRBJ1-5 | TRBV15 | CATSSRDKADYSQHF | TGTGCCACCAGCAGCCGGGACAAGGCCGATTACTCCCAGCATTTT
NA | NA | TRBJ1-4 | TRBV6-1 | CASSESWAANEKLFF | TGTGCCAGCAGTGAATCGTGGGCAGCTAATGAAAAACTGTTTTTT
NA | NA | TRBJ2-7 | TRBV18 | CASSPPGTPYEQYF | TGTGCCAGCTCACCGCCCGGGACCCCCTACGAGCAGTACTTC
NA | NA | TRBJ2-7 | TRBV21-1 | CASSKYPGTGGKSASPEQYF | TGTGCCAGCAGCAAATACCCGGGGACAGGGGGAAAGTCGGCCAGCCCCGAGCAGTACTTC
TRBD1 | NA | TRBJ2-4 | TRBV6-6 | CASTRGQGAGNIQYF | TGTGCCAGCACCAGAGGGCAGGGGGCGGGTAACATTCAGTACTTC
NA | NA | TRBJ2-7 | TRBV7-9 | CASSQADEEYF | TGTGCCAGCAGCCAGGCCGACGAGGAGTACTTC
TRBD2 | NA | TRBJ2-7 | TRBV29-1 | CSVRTSGPYEQYF | TGCAGCGTTAGGACTAGCGGTCCCTACGAGCAGTACTTC
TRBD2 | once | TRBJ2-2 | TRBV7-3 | CASSRAGGTGELFF | TGTGCCAGCAGCCGAGCGGGGGGCACCGGGGAGCTGTTTTTT
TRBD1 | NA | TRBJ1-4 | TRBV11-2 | CASSSTGTGVEKLFF | TGTGCCAGCAGCTCGACCGGGACAGGGGTCGAAAAACTGTTTTTT